This T cell receptor beta chain was found in a study of cytomegalovirus exposure and HLA in healthy donors. Study results and limitations: V- and J-gene trimming of TCR beta was linked (in a later analysis) to a missense DCLRE1C variant. The authors enumerated some 170 TCR beta chains as linked to cytomegalovirus. It was in a later analysis that TCR association rates were seen to vary by HLA locus, highest for DRB1 and lowest for HLA-C.

This clone was seen only once. Its antigen is not known. Germline V gene sequence: CDR1 MDHEN, CDR2 SYDVKM. V was trimmed by 6 bases and J by 7 bases, leaving 24 bases between them. There are 16 residues in the CDR3. Vbeta (60) and Jbeta (13) primers were used in the PCR. Sequenced by immunoSEQ multiplex PCR; TCRdb stores in-frame clones only, minus some. The sample yields 150,000 to 200,000 clones, 75% seen once. V gene TRBV28 combines with J gene TRBJ1-1; TRBD1 is a possible D gene (6 bases). The receptor was derived from a female donor in good health and CMV-seronegative. Specimen: PBMCs. The CDR3 DNA follows: TGTGCCAGCAGAACCTCCGGGACAAAGGGAGACGGTGAAGCTTTCTTT. This encodes CASRTSGTKGDGEAFF.